These T cell receptor beta chains were read from a single sample in a study of CD8+CD57+ T cells in acquired aplastic anemia. TCRdb itself ran the reads through MiXCR, one entry per CDR3 protein. The sample carries about 18,000 distinct CDR3 sequences, over 35% recorded once. The specimen sequenced was CD8+CD57+ T cells sorted from PBMCs. The source of these receptors is a human donor with aplastic anemia. Both conserved end residues are part of each CDR3. The D gene is left open where the match is weak. The size field is filled for only some rows; it gives once, few, many or a size class.

clone size: few; J gene: TRBJ2-6; D gene: -; V gene: TRBV7-2; CDR3 protein: CASSSQGPNVLTF; CDR3 DNA: TGTGCCAGCAGCTCGCAGGGACCCAACGTCCTGACTTTC
clone size: many; J gene: TRBJ1-1; D gene: -; V gene: TRBV30; CDR3 protein: CAWVMNTEAFF; CDR3 DNA: TGTGCCTGGGTCATGAACACTGAAGCTTTCTTT
clone size: -; J gene: TRBJ2-1; D gene: TRBD2; V gene: TRBV6-1; CDR3 protein: CASSVAGEGNEQFF; CDR3 DNA: TGTGCCAGCAGTGTAGCGGGAGAAGGGAATGAGCAGTTCTTC
clone size: once; J gene: TRBJ2-2; D gene: TRBD1; V gene: TRBV20-1; CDR3 protein: CSARDRGTGELFF; CDR3 DNA: TGCAGTGCTAGGGACAGGGGCACCGGGGAGCTGTTTTTT
clone size: few; J gene: TRBJ2-7; D gene: -; V gene: TRBV20-1; CDR3 protein: CSAIGLASTLSREQYF; CDR3 DNA: TGCAGTGCTATCGGTCTAGCGAGTACCCTATCGAGGGAGCAGTACTTC
clone size: -; J gene: TRBJ1-2; D gene: -; V gene: TRBV24-1; CDR3 protein: CATSGQGNGYTF; CDR3 DNA: TGTGCCACCAGTGGGCAGGGAAACGGCTACACCTTC
clone size: -; J gene: TRBJ2-7; D gene: -; V gene: TRBV29-1; CDR3 protein: CSVTASYEQYF; CDR3 DNA: TGCAGCGTTACAGCTTCCTACGAGCAGTACTTC
clone size: many; J gene: TRBJ1-2; D gene: TRBD1; V gene: TRBV20-1; CDR3 protein: CSAPTHQGAYGYTF; CDR3 DNA: TGCAGTGCTCCAACCCACCAGGGGGCGTATGGCTACACCTTC
clone size: -; J gene: TRBJ2-2; D gene: TRBD2; V gene: TRBV20-1; CDR3 protein: CSARTLNLAGGPTGELFF; CDR3 DNA: TGCAGTGCTAGGACGTTAAACTTAGCGGGAGGGCCAACCGGGGAGCTGTTTTTT
clone size: -; J gene: TRBJ2-5; D gene: -; V gene: TRBV2; CDR3 protein: CASSELETQYF; CDR3 DNA: TGTGCCAGCAGTGAACTCGAGACCCAGTACTTC